These 23 T cell receptor beta chains were sequenced from one sample in a study of T cell changes during pregnancy in multiple sclerosis. Profiling relied on immunoSEQ multiplex PCR, and the TCRdb table lists in-frame clones only, not all of them. The repertoire consists of 85,000 to 120,000 clones, with less than 95% occurring once and the leading ten covering 1.5% to 2%. Sample: peripheral blood, taken after pregnancy. Receptors were obtained from a female donor with multiple sclerosis, enrolled in a pregnancy study.

The genes are TRBV28 and TRBJ2-2; no reliable D call. From germline, CDR1 is MDHEN and CDR2 SYDVKM. V was shortened by 2 bases and J by 5 bases, with 3 bases between the two germline ends. This CDR3 is built from 12 residues. The CDR3 sequence: CASSLITGELFF. CDR3 nucleotide sequence: TGTGCCAGCAGTTTAATAACCGGGGAGCTGTTTTTT. Filled out from reference TRBV28 and TRBJ2-2, the complete variable domain reads DVKVTQSSRYLVKRTGEKVFLECVQDMDHENMFWYRQDPGLGLRLIYFSYDVKMKEKGDIPEGYSVSREKKERFSLILESASTNQTSMYLCASSLITGELFFGEGSRLTVL.

This clone was seen a handful of times. The chain links TRBV4-1 to TRBJ2-7; 14 bases agree with TRBD2. The CDR3 contains 18 residues. V gave up 1 base and J gave up 5 bases; unmatched junction bases: 10. Germline V lookup: CDR1 MGHRA, CDR2 YSYEKL. This CDR3 is CASSQVDMGLAGVHEQYF. CDR3 sequence (DNA): TGCGCCAGCAGCCAAGTAGATATGGGACTAGCGGGAGTACACGAGCAGTACTTC.

The table lists this clone with a few counts. The chain combines TRBV11-2 with TRBJ1-1, with a possible D match to TRBD1 (6 bases). V was pared by 5 bases and J by 4 bases, with 14 bases between. Looked up from germline, CDR1 is SGHAT and CDR2 is FQNNGV. The CDR3 has 14 amino acids. The CDR3, as DNA: TGTGCCAGCAGCCTAAAACAGGGTGGCACTGAAGCTTTCTTT. Amino acid sequence: CASSLKQGGTEAFF.

The gene calls are TRBV9 and TRBJ1-1, with D tentatively TRBD1 (6 bases). The CDR3 length is 13 residues. From germline, CDR1 is SGDLS and CDR2 YYNGEE. V was pared by 7 bases and J by 3 bases, with 13 bases between. Here the CDR3 reads CASGTNPDTEAFF. In DNA, the CDR3 is TGTGCCAGCGGGACAAACCCGGACACTGAAGCTTTCTTT.

The CDR3 protein is CASSRRQGNGNTIYF. The CDR3 DNA reads TGTGCCAGCTCCCGACGACAGGGGAATGGAAACACCATATATTTT. The rearrangement links TRBV7-6 to TRBJ1-3, with TRBD1 matching over 8 bases. CDR1 and CDR2 (germline): SGHVS, FNYEAQ. The CDR3 is 15 residues long. The trim removed 8 bases at V and 3 bases at J, leaving 9 bases unmatched.

CDR3 loop: CASSAQDYNEQFF. In DNA form, the CDR3 reads TGTGCCAGCAGCGCACAGGATTACAATGAGCAGTTCTTC. This chain joins TRBV9 and TRBJ2-1, with D possibly matching TRBD1 (5 bases). Trimming took off 3 bases at V and 4 bases at J, with 8 bases between the two ends. This CDR3 has 13 residues. The V gene's germline CDR1 is SGDLS and CDR2 YYNGEE.

Only one count was recorded for this clone. The chain's CDR3 is CASSRTGMRTGELFF. The CDR3 DNA follows: TGTGCCAGCAGCCGGACAGGGATGAGGACCGGGGAGCTGTTTTTT. This chain connects TRBV28 to TRBJ2-2; TRBD1 agrees at 8 bases. V lost 6 bases, J lost 5 bases, and 8 bases stayed unmatched. This CDR3 is built from 15 residues. Germline V gene lookup returns CDR1 MDHEN and CDR2 SYDVKM.

This chain uses TRBV2 with TRBJ1-2, with D uncertain. Germline loops: CDR1 SNHLY, CDR2 FYNNEI. The CDR3 has 15 residues. V was shortened by 3 bases and J by 4 bases, with 15 bases between the two germline ends. This CDR3 is CASSEVRLSPYGYTF. Here the CDR3 DNA reads TGTGCCAGCAGTGAGGTCAGGCTTTCGCCCTATGGCTACACCTTC.

The count of this clone is one. The rearrangement uses TRBV30 and TRBJ2-1, with 8 bases aligning to TRBD1. The CDR3 sequence is 14 residues long. V was pared by 3 bases and J by 3 bases, with 4 bases of the junction left unmatched. Germline CDR1 reads GTSNPN; CDR2 reads SVGIG (reference sequence). DNA of the CDR3: TGTGCCTGGAGCTCCGGGACAGGCTACAATGAGCAGTTCTTC. Its protein is CAWSSGTGYNEQFF.

The gene calls are TRBV15 and TRBJ2-7; 10 bases map to TRBD1. The CDR3 loop spans 14 amino acids. Per the germline V gene, CDR1 is LNHNV and CDR2 is YYDKDF (reference sequence). V gave up 3 bases and J gave up 4 bases; unmatched junction bases: 3. Here the CDR3 reads CATSSRDRGYEQYF. The CDR3 DNA sequence: TGTGCCACCAGCAGCCGGGACAGGGGTTACGAGCAGTACTTC.

J is TRBJ2-7 and V is TRBV18; 12 nucleotides align to TRBD2. The CDR3 is made up of 17 amino acids. Trimming cost V 5 bases and J 4 bases; bases outside gene matches: 12. Per germline, CDR1 KGHSH and CDR2 LQKENI. The CDR3 sequence: CASSSNELAGGGYEQYF. In DNA form, the CDR3 reads TGTGCCAGCTCATCAAACGAACTAGCGGGAGGAGGGTACGAGCAGTACTTC.

The rearrangement uses TRBV5-1 and TRBJ2-1, with 8 bases matching TRBD2. This CDR3 spans 17 amino acids. Germline CDR1 reads SGHRS; CDR2 reads YFSETQ. V lost 1 base and J lost 6; bases outside the gene matches: 12. CDR3 loop: CASSLPLSGSGVNEQFF. CDR3 sequence (DNA): TGCGCCAGCAGCTTGCCTCTAAGCGGGAGTGGGGTCAATGAGCAGTTCTTC.

The chain couples TRBV10-1 to TRBJ2-1; tentative D call: TRBD2 (6 bases). Trimming removed 1 base at V and 4 bases at J, with 17 bases between. CDR3 size: 17 residues. The germline V gene has CDR1 WNHNN and CDR2 SYGVQD (reference sequence). CDR3 DNA: TGCGCCAGCAGTGAGTTTGGCGGGAAGCCTTCTTACAATGAGCAGTTCTTC. Protein product: CASSEFGGKPSYNEQFF.

This clone was detected only a few times. The gene calls are TRBV6-5 and TRBJ1-6; no clear D gene. CDR3 length: 12 amino acids. Per the germline V gene, CDR1 is MNHEY and CDR2 is SVGAGI. V gave up 3 bases and J gave up 9 bases, with 6 bases separating them. The DNA for the CDR3 is TGTGCCAGCAGTTATTCGGGTTCACCCCTCCACTTT. Encoded protein: CASSYSGSPLHF.

The genes are TRBV7-3 and TRBJ2-1; D might be TRBD1 (6 bases). CDR3 size: 15 residues. Germline V gives CDR1 SGHTA, CDR2 FQGTGA. V shed 0 bases and J shed 9 bases, with 15 bases lying between them. The CDR3 DNA is TGTGCCAGCAGCTTAACTCGACAGGTTGTAGGTGAGCAGTTCTTC. Translation gives CASSLTRQVVGEQFF.

This rearrangement joins TRBV9 to TRBJ2-7, with 7 bases lining up with TRBD2. The CDR3 covers 16 residues. V lost 0 bases to trimming and J lost 0 bases; unmatched junction nucleotides: 6. CDR1 SGDLS and CDR2 YYNGEE come from the germline V gene. CDR3 coding DNA: TGTGCCAGCAGCGTAGAGGGCGGGAGCACCTCCTACGAGCAGTACTTC. It is translated as CASSVEGGSTSYEQYF. The full variable domain, its missing parts supplied by reference TRBV9 and TRBJ2-7, is DSGVTQTPKHLITATGQRVTLRCSPRSGDLSVYWYQQSLDQGLQFLIQYYNGEERAKGNILERFSAQQFPDLHSELNLSSLELGDSALYFCASSVEGGSTSYEQYFGPGTRLTVT.

The V and J genes are TRBV9 and TRBJ1-2; D may be TRBD1 (6 bases). The CDR3 contains 15 residues. V lost 2 bases and J 0 bases, leaving 11 bases between the germline ends. Looked up from germline, CDR1 is SGDLS and CDR2 is YYNGEE. CDR3 sequence reads: CASSVRTDPNYGYTF. CDR3 nucleotide sequence: TGTGCCAGCAGCGTCAGGACAGATCCTAACTATGGCTACACCTTC.

The genes are TRBV27 and TRBJ1-6; 10 bases are a match to TRBD1. Germline values: CDR1 MNHEY, CDR2 SMNVEV (reference sequence). The CDR3 totals 16 residues. V shed 9 bases and J 3 bases; nucleotides not matched to a gene: 8. CDR3 region: CASRDRGQLYNSPLHF. The CDR3 region has the DNA TGTGCCAGTCGGGACAGGGGCCAACTCTATAATTCACCCCTCCACTTT.

The rearrangement uses TRBV29-1 and TRBJ2-1, with 13 bases aligning to TRBD2. The length of the CDR3 is 13 residues. Per germline, CDR1 SQVTM and CDR2 ANQGSEA. The V and J ends lost 7 bases and 7 bases, in that order; junction bases with no gene match: 4. The CDR3 nucleotides read TGCAGCGCCCCGGGACTAGCGGGGAATGAGCAGTTCTTC. It encodes CSAPGLAGNEQFF.

The genes are TRBV6-5 and TRBJ1-1, with D perhaps TRBD1 (5 bases). The CDR3 spans 11 residues. Germline loops: CDR1 MNHEY, CDR2 SVGAGI. Between the trimmed V and J ends, which lost 7 bases and 8 bases, there was a span of 11 bases. The CDR3 region has the DNA TGTGCCAGCAACACCGGGGGGGAAGCTTTCTTT. This gives the protein CASNTGGEAFF.

V usage is TRBV6-1 and J usage is TRBJ2-7, with 7 bases fitting TRBD2. CDR1 is MNHNS and CDR2 is SASEGT in the germline V gene. With 2 bases clipped from V and 5 bases from J, the junction kept 9 bases outside the gene matches. The CDR3 length is 15 residues. The CDR3 DNA reads TGTGCCAGCAGTGAAAGTGTGGGAGGGCGAGACGAGCAGTACTTC. It is translated as CASSESVGGRDEQYF.

The chain has TRBV28 and TRBJ2-7, with TRBD2 identical over 9 bases. This CDR3 region has 14 residues. The junction had 9 bases not matched to a gene; V was cut back by 5 bases and J by 7 bases. Germline CDR1 and CDR2: MDHEN and SYDVKM. The CDR3 loop reads CASSPSGTLGEQYF. The CDR3 DNA follows: TGTGCCAGCAGTCCTAGCGGGACCTTGGGGGAGCAGTACTTC.

This rearrangement joins TRBV5-4 to TRBJ1-6; 10 bases agree with TRBD1. Germline values: CDR1 SGHNT, CDR2 YYREEE (reference sequence). This CDR3 is 16 amino acids long. Unmatched junction bases numbered 7, after V lost 4 bases and J lost 6 bases. CDR3 region: CASSRQGALANSPLHF. The CDR3 region has the DNA TGTGCCAGCAGCCGACAGGGGGCGCTGGCTAATTCACCCCTCCACTTT.